A single sample gave rise to the 22 T cell receptor beta chains below, sequenced in a study of OX40 agonist ivuxolimab in advanced cancers. Libraries were prepared by immunoSEQ multiplex PCR; TCRdb keeps only in-frame clonotypes and omits some of them. The sample has 45,000 to 55,000 clones; around 84% are singletons. The sample was CD4+ or CD8+ T cells sorted from blood, taken in a trial of the OX40 agonist ivuxolimab. Receptors originate from an adult with an advanced solid tumor such as melanoma, head and neck, liver or kidney cancer.

This clone was seen just once. V usage is TRBV6-5 and J usage is TRBJ2-5; perhaps TRBD2 as D (5 bases). Germline loops: CDR1 MNHEY, CDR2 SVGAGI. This CDR3 contains 11 residues. Trimming stripped 4 bases from V and 7 bases from J, with 7 bases between. The CDR3 bases are TGTGCCAGCAGTTTAGAGGGGACCCAGTACTTC. This codes for CASSLEGTQYF.

The rearrangement links TRBV11-2 to TRBJ2-7, with D perhaps TRBD1 or TRBD2 (5 bases each). Trimming took 2 bases from V and 9 from J, leaving 17 bases between them. This CDR3 region has 14 residues. Germline CDR1 is SGHAT and CDR2 is FQNNGV. The CDR3 protein is CASSLYGDPTVQYF. CDR3 in DNA: TGTGCCAGCAGCTTATATGGGGACCCGACTGTGCAGTACTTC. Using reference TRBV11-2 and TRBJ2-7 for the parts outside the CDR3, the full variable domain is EAGVAQSPRYKIIEKRQSVAFWCNPISGHATLYWYQQILGQGPKLLIQFQNNGVVDDSQLPKDRFSAERLKGVDSTLKIQPAKLEDSAVYLCASSLYGDPTVQYFGPGTRLTVT.

The J gene is TRBJ1-5, the V gene TRBV19; 8 bases map to TRBD1. Per germline, CDR1 LNHDA and CDR2 SQIVND (reference sequence). This CDR3 spans 15 amino acids. Germline trimming cut 5 bases from V and 5 bases from J; bases unmatched to any gene: 8. CDR3 protein: CASSGGGQGDQPQHF. The CDR3 DNA is TGTGCCAGTAGTGGGGGAGGACAGGGAGATCAGCCCCAGCATTTT.

In this sample, this clone turned up once. The chain combines TRBV10-2 with TRBJ1-3; D not certain. V was cut by 2 bases and J by 4 bases, with 12 bases left in between. In germline, CDR1 is WSHSY, CDR2 SAAADI. CDR3 size: 15 residues. The CDR3 region is CASSETPQEGNTIYF. The CDR3 DNA follows: TGCGCCAGCAGTGAGACCCCACAAGAGGGAAACACCATATATTTT.

There are a few counts of this clone. The chain combines TRBV5-1 with TRBJ1-6, with D unclear. The V end was cut by 0 bases, the J end by 6 bases, with 13 bases between. The CDR3 contains 16 residues. Germline V gene lookup returns CDR1 SGHRS and CDR2 YFSETQ. CDR3 in DNA: TGCGCCAGCAGCTTGGACGGGTTCTTCGCTAATTCACCCCTCCACTTT. It codes for CASSLDGFFANSPLHF. Full variable domain (rest looked up from reference TRBV5-1 and TRBJ1-6): KAGVTQTPRYLIKTRGQQVTLSCSPISGHRSVSWYQQTPGQGLQFLFEYFSETQRNKGNFPGRFSGRQFSNSRSEMNVSTLELGDSALYLCASSLDGFFANSPLHFGNGTRLTVT.

V usage is TRBV30 and J usage is TRBJ2-2, with D possibly matching TRBD1 (6 bases). Germline CDR1 GTSNPN, CDR2 SVGIG (reference sequence). V was clipped by 4 bases and J by 7 bases, with 10 bases between them. The CDR3 runs to 12 residues. The CDR3 loop reads CAWKWGLGELFF. CDR3 sequence (DNA): TGTGCCTGGAAATGGGGGCTCGGGGAGCTGTTTTTT.

The V and J genes are TRBV14 and TRBJ1-4; 7 bases align to TRBD1. The CDR3 covers 18 residues. The ends lost 4 bases at V and 5 bases at J; junction bases unmatched: 16. Germline values: CDR1 SGHDN, CDR2 FVKESK. The CDR3 nucleotides read TGTGCCAGCAGCCGGTTCCGGGACAGCAAAAATCAAAATGAAAAACTGTTTTTT. Translating gives CASSRFRDSKNQNEKLFF.

The CDR3 DNA sequence: TGCGCCAGCAGCCTAGGCCGTAGGGAGGACAACTATGGCTACACCTTC. Translated, it gives CASSLGRREDNYGYTF. The genes are TRBV4-1 and TRBJ1-2; D ambiguous. The V end was cut by 4 bases, the J end by 2 bases, with 17 bases between. CDR1 MGHRA and CDR2 YSYEKL come from the germline V gene. The CDR3 runs 16 residues.

The chain couples TRBV6-5 to TRBJ1-5; no clear D. Germline V lookup: CDR1 MNHEY, CDR2 SVGAGI. V was cut by 8 bases and J by 2 bases, with 7 bases left in between. This CDR3 region has 12 residues. In nucleotides, the CDR3 is TGTGCCAGCCGGGAGGGCAATCAGCCCCAGCATTTT. Translating gives CASREGNQPQHF.

This chain connects TRBV5-1 to TRBJ1-1, with D perhaps matching TRBD1 (6 bases). V was trimmed by 4 bases and J by 8 bases, leaving 12 bases between them. The CDR3 spans 12 residues. The germline V gene encodes CDR1 SGHRS and CDR2 YFSETQ. CDR3 in amino acids: CASSRGQTEAFF. DNA for the CDR3: TGCGCCAGCAGCCGGGGGCAGACGGAAGCTTTCTTT.

This chain links TRBV5-1 with TRBJ1-2; D remains ambiguous. The CDR3 extends over 14 amino acids. Trimming shortened V by 0 bases and J by 2 bases, and 8 bases separated the two germline ends. Germline V gives CDR1 SGHRS, CDR2 YFSETQ. CDR3 in DNA: TGCGCCAGCAGCTTGGCCGCAGAGAACTATGGCTACACCTTC. Translating gives CASSLAAENYGYTF. Together with reference TRBV5-1 and TRBJ1-2, the CDR3 gives the full variable domain: KAGVTQTPRYLIKTRGQQVTLSCSPISGHRSVSWYQQTPGQGLQFLFEYFSETQRNKGNFPGRFSGRQFSNSRSEMNVSTLELGDSALYLCASSLAAENYGYTFGSGTRLTVV.

The chain joins TRBV7-9 to TRBJ2-5; 8 nucleotides agree with TRBD1. CDR3 length: 15 amino acids. J lost 4 bases, V lost 5 bases, and 9 bases had no gene match. Germline-derived CDR1 and CDR2 are SEHNR and FQNEAQ (reference sequence). This CDR3 is CASSVGADRVETQYF. DNA for the CDR3: TGTGCCAGCAGCGTAGGTGCGGACAGGGTAGAGACCCAGTACTTC.

The V call is TRBV4-1, the J call TRBJ2-5, with D possibly being TRBD2 (6 bases). The germline gives CDR1 MGHRA, CDR2 YSYEKL. V was cut by 1 base and J by 1 base, with 10 bases left in between. The CDR3 consists of 15 residues. CDR3 amino acids: CASSQGWGGQETQYF. The CDR3 DNA sequence: TGCGCCAGCAGCCAAGGTTGGGGAGGCCAAGAGACCCAGTACTTC.

The V gene is TRBV9, the J gene TRBJ2-7; TRBD2 aligns across 7 bases. This CDR3 has 14 residues. V was pared by 1 base and J by 7 bases, with 8 bases of the junction left unmatched. Germline CDR1 and CDR2: SGDLS and YYNGEE. The CDR3 loop reads CASSVSSGAGEQYF. CDR3 coding DNA: TGTGCCAGCAGCGTATCCAGCGGGGCGGGTGAGCAGTACTTC.

The genes are TRBV15 and TRBJ2-2, with TRBD1 as a possible D gene (5 bases). Per the germline V gene, CDR1 is LNHNV and CDR2 is YYDKDF (reference sequence). V was shortened by 1 base and J by 6 bases, with 9 bases between the two germline ends. The CDR3 spans 14 residues. For the CDR3, the DNA is TGTGCCACCAGCAGAGTCAGGGTCTCCGGGGAGCTGTTTTTT. It is translated as CATSRVRVSGELFF.

The V gene is TRBV4-1, the J gene TRBJ2-7, with unresolved D. This CDR3 region has 15 residues. Deletions cut 4 bases from V and 9 bases from J, with 22 bases between. Germline CDR1 reads MGHRA; CDR2 reads YSYEKL. The CDR3 sequence: CASSPEEGRSLGQYF. The CDR3 DNA reads TGCGCCAGCAGCCCAGAGGAAGGCAGGAGCTTAGGGCAGTACTTC.

The V gene is TRBV18, the J gene TRBJ2-5, with D tentatively TRBD2 (5 bases). Per the germline V gene, CDR1 is KGHSH and CDR2 is LQKENI. The V end was cut by 3 bases, the J end by 9 bases, with 11 bases between. The CDR3 covers 12 residues. This CDR3 is CASSPDRRAQYF. The CDR3 nucleotides are TGTGCCAGCTCACCGGATCGGCGGGCCCAGTACTTC.

This chain connects TRBV9 to TRBJ2-3, with a weak D call TRBD2 (7 bases). V lost 6 bases and J lost 3, with 17 bases in between. The CDR3 covers 15 residues. Germline CDR1 reads SGDLS; CDR2 reads YYNGEE. The CDR3: CASTKTRGGTDTQYF. In nucleotides, the CDR3 is TGTGCCAGCACCAAGACTAGGGGGGGGACAGATACGCAGTATTTT.

The rearrangement joins TRBV10-3 to TRBJ1-5; 8 bases are a match to TRBD1. Germline trimming cut 6 bases from V and 7 bases from J; bases unmatched to any gene: 5. The CDR3 has 13 residues. Germline V gene data show CDR1 as ENHRY and CDR2 as SYGVKD. The CDR3 nucleotides are TGTGCCATCAGGGGACAGGTTGGACAGCCCCAGCATTTT. Its protein is CAIRGQVGQPQHF.

This chain connects TRBV30 to TRBJ1-6; TRBD1 might be the D (5 bases). CDR1 is GTSNPN, CDR2 SVGIG, per germline (reference sequence). The CDR3 covers 17 residues. The V and J ends lost 0 bases and 7 bases respectively, with 19 bases between them. CDR3 sequence (DNA): TGTGCCTGGAGTGTACGTAGATCAGGGCTCCCGAATTCACCCCTCCACTTT. Protein product: CAWSVRRSGLPNSPLHF.

This sequence joins TRBV14 and TRBJ2-3, with 7 bases aligning to TRBD2. There are 13 residues in the CDR3. Losses at the gene ends were 3 bases for V and 8 bases for J; bases not matched to a gene: 5. Germline V lookup: CDR1 SGHDN, CDR2 FVKESK. Here the CDR3 reads CASSHARGGTQYF. In DNA, the CDR3 is TGTGCCAGCAGCCACGCCCGCGGGGGTACGCAGTATTTT.

The chain employs TRBV25-1 and TRBJ1-4; D call uncertain. The CDR3 runs 16 residues. From germline, CDR1 is MGHDK and CDR2 SYGVNS. Between the trimmed V and J ends, which lost 4 bases and 0 bases, there was a span of 12 bases. The CDR3 DNA reads as TGTGCCAGCAGTGTGGGTATGTCGGCAACTAATGAAAAACTGTTTTTT. Amino acid sequence: CASSVGMSATNEKLFF. The full variable domain, rest sourced from reference TRBV25-1 and TRBJ1-4, is EADIYQTPRYLVIGTGKKITLECSQTMGHDKMYWYQQDPGMELHLIHYSYGVNSTEKGDLSSESTVSRIRTEHFPLTLESARPSHTSQYLCASSVGMSATNEKLFFGSGTQLSVL.